This T cell receptor (beta chain) was sequenced in a study of CD8 T cells in ankylosing spondylitis. Many counts were recorded for this clonotype. Germline V gives CDR1 KGHSH, CDR2 LQKENI. V lost 0 bases and J 7 bases, leaving 12 bases between the germline ends. The length of the CDR3 is 14 residues. TCRdb re-derived calls from the 5' RACE reads in MiXCR, one entry per CDR3 protein. The sample holds some 63,000 distinct CDR3 sequences; under 7.5% are singletons and the top ten take roughly 4.8%. The V and J genes are TRBV18 and TRBJ1-1, with D tentatively TRBD1 (5 bases). The sample consisted of synovial fluid, either unsorted or a sorted T cell fraction (not recorded which). This clonotype was sampled from a male donor with ankylosing spondylitis. CDR3 nucleotides: TGTGCCAGCTCACCACCGTTAGACAGCCTTGAAGCTTTCTTT. Translated, it gives CASSPPLDSLEAFF.